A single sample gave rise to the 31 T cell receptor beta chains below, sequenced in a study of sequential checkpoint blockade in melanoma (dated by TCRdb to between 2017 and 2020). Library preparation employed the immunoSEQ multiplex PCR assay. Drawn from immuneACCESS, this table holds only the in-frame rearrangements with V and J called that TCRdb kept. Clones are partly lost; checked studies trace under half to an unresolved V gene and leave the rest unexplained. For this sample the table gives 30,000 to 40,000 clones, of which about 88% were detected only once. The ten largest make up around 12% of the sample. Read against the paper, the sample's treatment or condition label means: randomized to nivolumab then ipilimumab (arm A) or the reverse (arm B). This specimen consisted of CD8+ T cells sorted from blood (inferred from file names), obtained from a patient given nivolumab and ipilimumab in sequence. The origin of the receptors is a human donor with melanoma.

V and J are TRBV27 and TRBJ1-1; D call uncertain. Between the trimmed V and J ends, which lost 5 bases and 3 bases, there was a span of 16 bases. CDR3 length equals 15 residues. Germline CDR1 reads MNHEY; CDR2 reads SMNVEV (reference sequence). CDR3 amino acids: CASSTLRVTDTEAFF. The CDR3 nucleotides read TGTGCCAGCAGTACCCTACGTGTTACAGACACTGAAGCTTTCTTT.

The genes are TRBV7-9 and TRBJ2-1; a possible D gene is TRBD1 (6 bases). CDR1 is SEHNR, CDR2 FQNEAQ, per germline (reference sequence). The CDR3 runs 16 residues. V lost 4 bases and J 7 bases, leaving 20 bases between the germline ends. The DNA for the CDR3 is TGTGCCAGCAGCTGGCAGGGGAGTTTAGGCAGAAATGAGCAGTTCTTC. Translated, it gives CASSWQGSLGRNEQFF.

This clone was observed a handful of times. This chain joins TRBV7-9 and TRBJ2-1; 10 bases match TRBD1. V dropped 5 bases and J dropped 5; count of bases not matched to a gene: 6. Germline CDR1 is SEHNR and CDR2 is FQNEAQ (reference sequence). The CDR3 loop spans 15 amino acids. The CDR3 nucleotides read TGTGCCAGCAGCGGTCAAGGGACAGGGGACAATGAGCAGTTCTTC. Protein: CASSGQGTGDNEQFF.

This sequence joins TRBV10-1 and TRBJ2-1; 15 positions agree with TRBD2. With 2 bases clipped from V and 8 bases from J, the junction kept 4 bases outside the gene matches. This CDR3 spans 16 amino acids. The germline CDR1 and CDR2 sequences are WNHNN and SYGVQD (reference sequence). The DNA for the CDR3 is TGCGCCAGCAGTGAGGGGACTAGCGGGAGGTCGGATGAGCAGTTCTTC. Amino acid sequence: CASSEGTSGRSDEQFF.

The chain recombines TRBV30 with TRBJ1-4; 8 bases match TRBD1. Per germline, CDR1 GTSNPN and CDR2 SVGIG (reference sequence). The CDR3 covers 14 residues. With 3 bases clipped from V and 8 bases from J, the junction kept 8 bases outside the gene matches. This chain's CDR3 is CAWSTAGGSEKLFF. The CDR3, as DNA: TGTGCCTGGAGCACGGCAGGGGGCAGCGAAAAACTGTTTTTT.

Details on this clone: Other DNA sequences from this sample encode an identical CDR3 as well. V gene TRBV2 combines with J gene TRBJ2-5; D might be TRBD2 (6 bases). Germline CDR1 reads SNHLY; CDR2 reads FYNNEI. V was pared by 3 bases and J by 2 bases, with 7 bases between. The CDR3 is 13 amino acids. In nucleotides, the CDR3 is TGTGCCAGCAGTGATGGGGGGCAAGAGACCCAGTACTTC. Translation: CASSDGGQETQYF. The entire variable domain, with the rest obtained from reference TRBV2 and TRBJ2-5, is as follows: EPEVTQTPSHQVTQMGQEVILRCVPISNHLYFYWYRQILGQKVEFLVSFYNNEISEKSEIFDDQFSVERPDGSNFTLKIRSTKLEDSAMYFCASSDGGQETQYFGPGTRLLVL.

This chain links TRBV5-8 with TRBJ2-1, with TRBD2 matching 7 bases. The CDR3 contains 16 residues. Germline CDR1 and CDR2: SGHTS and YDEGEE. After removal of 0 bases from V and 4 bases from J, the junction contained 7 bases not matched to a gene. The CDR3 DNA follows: TGTGCCAGCAGCTTGGGCGGCGGGAGACGGTACAATGAGCAGTTCTTC. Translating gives CASSLGGGRRYNEQFF.

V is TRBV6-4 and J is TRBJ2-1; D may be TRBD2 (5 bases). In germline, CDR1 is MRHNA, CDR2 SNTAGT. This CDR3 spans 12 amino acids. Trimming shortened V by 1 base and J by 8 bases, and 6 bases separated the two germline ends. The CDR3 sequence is CASSDFGDEQFF. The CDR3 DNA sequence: TGTGCCAGCAGTGACTTCGGGGATGAGCAGTTCTTC.

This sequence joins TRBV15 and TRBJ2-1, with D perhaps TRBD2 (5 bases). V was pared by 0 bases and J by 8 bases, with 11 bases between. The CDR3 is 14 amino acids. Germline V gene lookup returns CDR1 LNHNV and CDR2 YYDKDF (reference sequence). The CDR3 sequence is CATSRDLLDDEQFF. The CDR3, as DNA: TGTGCCACCAGCAGAGATCTACTAGATGATGAGCAGTTCTTC.

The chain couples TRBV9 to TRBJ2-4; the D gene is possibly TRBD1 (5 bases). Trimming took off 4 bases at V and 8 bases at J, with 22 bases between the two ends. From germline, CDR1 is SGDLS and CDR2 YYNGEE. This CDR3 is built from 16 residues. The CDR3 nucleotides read TGTGCCAGCAGCCCCTGGGGCAGGGCGAGTCAAGACATTCAGTACTTC. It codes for CASSPWGRASQDIQYF.

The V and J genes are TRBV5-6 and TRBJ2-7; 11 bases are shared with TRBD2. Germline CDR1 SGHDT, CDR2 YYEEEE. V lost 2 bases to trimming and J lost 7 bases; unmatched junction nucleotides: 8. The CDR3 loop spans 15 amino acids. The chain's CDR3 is CASSLALAGDGEQYF. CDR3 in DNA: TGTGCCAGCAGCTTAGCACTAGCGGGAGATGGAGAGCAGTACTTC. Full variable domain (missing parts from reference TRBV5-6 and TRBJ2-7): DAGVTQSPTHLIKTRGQQVTLRCSPKSGHDTVSWYQQALGQGPQFIFQYYEEEERQRGNFPDRFSGHQFPNYSSELNVNALLLGDSALYLCASSLALAGDGEQYFGPGTRLTVT.

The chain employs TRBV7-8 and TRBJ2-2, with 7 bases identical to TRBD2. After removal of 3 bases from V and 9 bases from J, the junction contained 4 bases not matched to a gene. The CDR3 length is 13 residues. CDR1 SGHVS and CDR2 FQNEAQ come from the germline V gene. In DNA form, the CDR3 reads TGTGCCAGCAGCTTCGGGGGGAGTTGGGAGCTGTTTTTT. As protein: CASSFGGSWELFF.

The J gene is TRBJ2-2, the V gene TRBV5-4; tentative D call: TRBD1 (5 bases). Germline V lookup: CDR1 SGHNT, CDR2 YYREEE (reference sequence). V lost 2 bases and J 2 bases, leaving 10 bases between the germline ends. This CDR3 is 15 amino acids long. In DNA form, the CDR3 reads TGTGCCAGCAGCTTTTGGACATACAACACCGGGGAGCTGTTTTTT. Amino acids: CASSFWTYNTGELFF.

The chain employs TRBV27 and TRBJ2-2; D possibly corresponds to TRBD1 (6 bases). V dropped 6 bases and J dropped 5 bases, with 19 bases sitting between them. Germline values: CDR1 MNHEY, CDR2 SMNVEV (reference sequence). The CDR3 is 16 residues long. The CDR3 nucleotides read TGTGCCAGCAGCAACAGGGCCGGGTGGGTGACCGGGGAGCTGTTTTTT. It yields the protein CASSNRAGWVTGELFF.

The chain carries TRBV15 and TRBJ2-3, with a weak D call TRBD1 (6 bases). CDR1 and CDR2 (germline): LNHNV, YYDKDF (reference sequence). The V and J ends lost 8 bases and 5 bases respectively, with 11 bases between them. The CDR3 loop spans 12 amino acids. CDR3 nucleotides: TGTGCCACCGAGGGGGATGGAGATACGCAGTATTTT. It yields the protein CATEGDGDTQYF. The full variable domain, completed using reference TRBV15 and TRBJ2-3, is DAMVIQNPRYQVTQFGKPVTLSCSQTLNHNVMYWYQQKSSQAPKLLFHYYDKDFNNEADTPDNFQSRRPNTSFCFLDIRSPGLGDTAMYLCATEGDGDTQYFGPGTRLTVL.

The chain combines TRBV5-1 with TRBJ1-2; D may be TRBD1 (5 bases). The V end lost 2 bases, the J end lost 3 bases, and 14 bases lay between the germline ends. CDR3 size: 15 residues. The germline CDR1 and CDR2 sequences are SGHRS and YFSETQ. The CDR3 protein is CASSFRWGADYGYTF. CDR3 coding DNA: TGCGCCAGCAGCTTTAGATGGGGCGCTGACTATGGCTACACCTTC.

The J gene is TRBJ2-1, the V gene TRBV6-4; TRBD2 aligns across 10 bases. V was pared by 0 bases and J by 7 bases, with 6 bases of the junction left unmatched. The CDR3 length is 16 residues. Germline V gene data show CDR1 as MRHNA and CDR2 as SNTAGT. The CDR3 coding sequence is TGTGCCAGCAGTGACTCAGCGGGAGGGCCGAGTAATGAGCAGTTCTTC. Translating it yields CASSDSAGGPSNEQFF.

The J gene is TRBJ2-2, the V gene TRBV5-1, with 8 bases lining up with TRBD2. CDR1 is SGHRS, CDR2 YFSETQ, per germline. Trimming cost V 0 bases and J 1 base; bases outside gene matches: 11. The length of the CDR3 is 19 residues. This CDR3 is CASSLVSSGPVKNTGELFF. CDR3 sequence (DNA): TGCGCCAGCAGCTTGGTGTCTAGCGGGCCTGTTAAGAACACCGGGGAGCTGTTTTTT.

In DNA, the CDR3 is TGTGCCAGCAGCCATACCCCGTTTGCGGGTCCGAACGATTTCTACAATGAGCAGTTCTTC. Translating gives CASSHTPFAGPNDFYNEQFF. This chain connects TRBV14 to TRBJ2-1, with a tentative D call TRBD2 (5 bases). CDR3 size: 20 residues. V shed 3 bases and J shed 3 bases, with 27 bases lying between them. Germline V gene lookup returns CDR1 SGHDN and CDR2 FVKESK.

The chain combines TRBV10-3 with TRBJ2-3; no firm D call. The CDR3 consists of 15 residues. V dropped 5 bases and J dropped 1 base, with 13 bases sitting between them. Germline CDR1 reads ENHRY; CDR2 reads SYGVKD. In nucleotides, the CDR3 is TGTGCCATCAGTCCCGTTACAGCTCGCACAGATACGCAGTATTTT. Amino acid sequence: CAISPVTARTDTQYF.

The CDR3 nucleotides read TGTGCCAGCAGTGGATCCGCCGACAGGGGGCTGGAGACCCAGTACTTC. This encodes CASSGSADRGLETQYF. The chain uses TRBV25-1 and TRBJ2-5; 10 positions agree with TRBD1. Germline CDR1 MGHDK, CDR2 SYGVNS. The length of the CDR3 is 16 residues. Unmatched junction bases numbered 10, after V lost 4 bases and J lost 5 bases.

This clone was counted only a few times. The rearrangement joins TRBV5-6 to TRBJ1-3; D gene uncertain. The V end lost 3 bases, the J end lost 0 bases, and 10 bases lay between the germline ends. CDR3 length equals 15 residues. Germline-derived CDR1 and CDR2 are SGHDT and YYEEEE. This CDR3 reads CASSWTENSGNTIYF. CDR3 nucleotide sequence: TGTGCCAGCAGCTGGACTGAGAACTCTGGAAACACCATATATTTT.

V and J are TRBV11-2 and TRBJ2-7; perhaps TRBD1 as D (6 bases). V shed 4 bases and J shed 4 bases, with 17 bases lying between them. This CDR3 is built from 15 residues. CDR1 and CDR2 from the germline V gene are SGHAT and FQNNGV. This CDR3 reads CASSSALQGTYEQYF. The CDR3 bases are TGTGCCAGCAGCTCAGCCCTACAGGGTACATACGAGCAGTACTTC.

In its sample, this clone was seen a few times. This CDR3 is CASSLSGRRNTEAFF. DNA for the CDR3: TGTGCCAGCAGCTTAAGCGGTAGGAGGAACACTGAAGCTTTCTTT. The chain combines TRBV11-3 with TRBJ1-1; D gene ambiguous. Germline V gene lookup returns CDR1 SGHNT and CDR2 YENEEA. This CDR3 spans 15 amino acids. V was pared by 2 bases and J by 1 base, with 11 bases between.

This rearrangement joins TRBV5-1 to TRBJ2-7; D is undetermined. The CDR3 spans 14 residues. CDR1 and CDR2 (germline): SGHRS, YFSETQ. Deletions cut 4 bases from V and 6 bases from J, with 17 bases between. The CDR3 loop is CASSLDDPETEQYF. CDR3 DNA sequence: TGCGCCAGCAGCCTAGACGACCCGGAGACCGAGCAGTACTTC.

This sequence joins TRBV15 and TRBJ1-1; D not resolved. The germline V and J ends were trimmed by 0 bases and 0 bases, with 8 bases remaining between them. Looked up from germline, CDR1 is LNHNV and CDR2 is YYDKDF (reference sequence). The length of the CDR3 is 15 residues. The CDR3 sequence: CATSRDRALNTEAFF. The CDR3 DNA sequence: TGTGCCACCAGCAGAGACCGAGCCCTGAACACTGAAGCTTTCTTT.

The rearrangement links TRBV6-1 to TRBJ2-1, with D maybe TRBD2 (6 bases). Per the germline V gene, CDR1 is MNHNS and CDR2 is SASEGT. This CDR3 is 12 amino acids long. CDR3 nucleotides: TGTGTCAGTGAACTAGCTATAGGGGAGCAGTTCTTC. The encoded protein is CVSELAIGEQFF.

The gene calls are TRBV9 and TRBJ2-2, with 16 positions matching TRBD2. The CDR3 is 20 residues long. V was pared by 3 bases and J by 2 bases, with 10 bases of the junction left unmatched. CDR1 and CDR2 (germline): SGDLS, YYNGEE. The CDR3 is CASSGPGTSGRVRNTGELFF. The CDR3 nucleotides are TGTGCCAGCAGCGGACCGGGGACTAGCGGGAGGGTTCGTAACACCGGGGAGCTGTTTTTT. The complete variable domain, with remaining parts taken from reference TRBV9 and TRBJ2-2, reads DSGVTQTPKHLITATGQRVTLRCSPRSGDLSVYWYQQSLDQGLQFLIQYYNGEERAKGNILERFSAQQFPDLHSELNLSSLELGDSALYFCASSGPGTSGRVRNTGELFFGEGSRLTVL.

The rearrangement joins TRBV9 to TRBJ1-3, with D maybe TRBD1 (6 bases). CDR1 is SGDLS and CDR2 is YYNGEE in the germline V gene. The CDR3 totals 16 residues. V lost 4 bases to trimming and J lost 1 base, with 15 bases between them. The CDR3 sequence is CASSTAGDTSGNTIYF. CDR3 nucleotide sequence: TGTGCCAGCAGCACAGCAGGGGATACTTCTGGAAACACCATATATTTT.

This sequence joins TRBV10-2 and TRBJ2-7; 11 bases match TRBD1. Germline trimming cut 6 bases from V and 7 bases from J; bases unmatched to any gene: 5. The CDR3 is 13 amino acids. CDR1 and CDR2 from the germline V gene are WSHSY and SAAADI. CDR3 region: CASRWDRGTEQYF. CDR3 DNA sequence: TGCGCCAGCAGATGGGACAGGGGGACTGAGCAGTACTTC.

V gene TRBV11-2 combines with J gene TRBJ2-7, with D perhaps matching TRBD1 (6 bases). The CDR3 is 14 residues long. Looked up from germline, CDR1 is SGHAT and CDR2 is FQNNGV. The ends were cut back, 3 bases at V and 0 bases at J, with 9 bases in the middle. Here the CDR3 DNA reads TGTGCCAGCAGCTTTGCGACAGGCTCCTACGAGCAGTACTTC. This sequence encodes CASSFATGSYEQYF.